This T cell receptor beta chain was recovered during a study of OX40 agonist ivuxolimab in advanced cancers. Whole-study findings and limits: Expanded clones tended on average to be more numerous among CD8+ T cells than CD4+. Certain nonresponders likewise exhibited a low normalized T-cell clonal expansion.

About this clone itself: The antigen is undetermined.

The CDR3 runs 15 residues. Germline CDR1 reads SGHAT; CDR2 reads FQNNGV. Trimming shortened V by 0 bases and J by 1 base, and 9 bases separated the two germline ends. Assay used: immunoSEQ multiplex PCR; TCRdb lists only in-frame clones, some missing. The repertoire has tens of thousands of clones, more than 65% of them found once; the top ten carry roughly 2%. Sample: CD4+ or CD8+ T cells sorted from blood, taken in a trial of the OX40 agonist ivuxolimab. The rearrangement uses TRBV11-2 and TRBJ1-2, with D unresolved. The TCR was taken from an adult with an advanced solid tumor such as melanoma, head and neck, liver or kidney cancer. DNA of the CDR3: TGTGCCAGCAGCTTAGATCGCGGTAGTAACTATGGCTACACCTTC. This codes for CASSLDRGSNYGYTF.